This entry describes one T cell receptor (beta chain). Its target is not known. This entry comes from a study of T-cell memory formation after mild COVID-19. Trimming shortened V by 0 bases and J by 6 bases, and 11 bases separated the two germline ends. The CDR3 sequence is 14 residues long. CDR1 and CDR2 (germline): SGHTA, FQGNSA. Each CDR3 protein gets one entry after TCRdb re-called the 5' RACE reads with MiXCR. The profile shows some 300,000 distinct CDR3 sequences, 20% to 25% of them singletons. Whole-study findings and limits: While clones contracting from day 15 to 85 were balanced between CD4 and CD8, later expanders leaned CD4+.

What was sequenced was PBMCs or a T cell subset sorted from them (not recorded which). The receptor was derived from a man aged 18 to 35 who had mild COVID-19 (a few samples of this study predate the infection). Cell type and time point are not known. The chain uses TRBV7-2 and TRBJ1-1, with D unresolved. The CDR3, as DNA: TGTGCCAGCAGCTTAGCGGGCACGAGCGCTGAAGCTTTCTTT. This sequence encodes CASSLAGTSAEAFF.